The 26 T cell receptor beta chains in this list originate from one sample, sequenced in a study of T cell repertoires in cytomegalovirus infection (dated by TCRdb to the late 2010s). Per the publication, the treatment or condition label means: in vitro stimulation with specific CMV peptide epitopes to enrich CMV-specific T cells. For sequencing, an Illumina HiSeq 1500 was employed. TCRdb reprocessed the public reads (quality trimming at Q25 with fastp, clone calling with MiXCR) and kept in-frame beta chains. All rows with the same CDR3 protein become a single entry with the most common DNA and genes. The sample table holds roughly 920,000 distinct CDR3 sequences, of which around 32% were seen once. The ten largest clones take up roughly 12% of the sample. Antigen specificity for these receptors is unknown. The sample consisted of cultured CD8+ T cells from PBMCs, taken from culture after CMV antigen stimulation. The receptors originated from a human donor in good health (CMV status not recorded). Some clones in this sample may be carry-over from other donors' samples.

This clonotype was picked up a small number of times. The V and J genes are TRBV11-2 and TRBJ2-3; unclear D gene. V was pared by 5 bases and J by 3 bases, with 6 bases between. The CDR3 covers 12 residues. CDR1 is SGHAT, CDR2 FQNNGV, per germline. The CDR3, as DNA: TGTGCCAGCAGCGAAGAAACAGATACGCAGTATTTT. The encoded protein is CASSEETDTQYF.

This chain links TRBV15 with TRBJ2-1, with D perhaps TRBD1 or TRBD2 (6 bases each). Per the germline V gene, CDR1 is LNHNV and CDR2 is YYDKDF (reference sequence). The CDR3 extends over 16 amino acids. Trimming took off 1 base at V and 7 bases at J, with 17 bases between the two ends. CDR3 nucleotides: TGTGCCACCAGCAGAGGGACGGGGGCACATGAGAATGAGCAGTTCTTC. Translated, it gives CATSRGTGAHENEQFF.

In this sample, this clonotype turned up many times. CDR3 amino acids: CASSLGAGSYEQYV. The DNA of the CDR3 is TGTGCCAGCAGCTTAGGGGCAGGATCCTACGAGCAGTACGTC. The chain couples TRBV7-8 to TRBJ2-7; D remains unclear. The V end lost 1 base, the J end lost 1 base, and 8 bases lay between the germline ends. The CDR3 sequence is 14 residues long. Germline loops: CDR1 SGHVS, CDR2 FQNEAQ.

This clonotype was seen more than once but under ten times. The V call is TRBV5-4, the J call TRBJ1-3, with a tentative D call TRBD1 (5 bases). CDR1 SGHNT and CDR2 YYREEE come from the germline V gene (reference sequence). The CDR3 is made up of 19 amino acids. V lost 3 bases to trimming and J lost 1 base, with 23 bases between them. CDR3 DNA: TGTGCCAGCAGCTCCCACCCGGCGGGGGTGGACCATTCTGGAAACACCATATATTTT. Protein product: CASSSHPAGVDHSGNTIYF.

To note about this clonotype: Given a much more abundant clone one base away, this may be a read error. The chain's CDR3 is CVSRPDVSSGYNEQFF. CDR3 in DNA: TGTGTCAGCAGGCCTGACGTGTCTAGCGGTTACAATGAGCAGTTCTTC. The genes are TRBV7-8 and TRBJ2-1; 7 nucleotides line up with TRBD2. Germline assignment: CDR1 SGHVS and CDR2 FQNEAQ. The CDR3 spans 16 residues.

This clonotype appeared a few times. The rearrangement joins TRBV4-2 to TRBJ2-1; possibly TRBD2 for D (6 bases). Looked up from germline, CDR1 is LGHNA and CDR2 is YNFKEQ. This CDR3 is 16 amino acids long. Between the trimmed V and J ends, which lost 3 bases and 4 bases, there was a span of 16 bases. DNA of the CDR3: TGTGCCAGCAGCCAGAAAGCGGGCGAGGGGTACAATGAGCAGTTCTTC. Encoded protein: CASSQKAGEGYNEQFF.

This clonotype was counted ten times or more. This chain links TRBV27 with TRBJ1-4; 9 bases map to TRBD1. The V segment lost 7 bases and the J segment 1 base; nucleotides outside the gene matches: 4. Germline values: CDR1 MNHEY, CDR2 SMNVEV (reference sequence). The CDR3 consists of 15 residues. The CDR3 spells CASKQGAGTNEKLFF. In DNA, the CDR3 is TGTGCCAGCAAACAGGGGGCAGGAACTAATGAAAAACTGTTTTTT.

This chain uses TRBV27 with TRBJ2-1; 8 nucleotides align to TRBD1. The trim removed 2 bases at V and 5 bases at J, leaving 11 bases unmatched. Germline CDR1 reads MNHEY; CDR2 reads SMNVEV (reference sequence). This CDR3 is built from 17 residues. CDR3 sequence: CASSLIAATGANNEQFF. The CDR3 DNA reads TGTGCCAGCAGTTTAATCGCCGCGACAGGGGCTAACAATGAGCAGTTCTTC.

In its sample, this clonotype was seen a few times. In DNA, the CDR3 is TGTGCCAGCACCTTTTTAAGCAATCAGCCCCAGCATTTT. Translation gives CASTFLSNQPQHF. The V and J genes are TRBV6-6 and TRBJ1-5; no clear D gene. Trimming stripped 7 bases from V and 1 base from J, with 8 bases between. The CDR3 consists of 13 residues. Looked up from germline, CDR1 is MNHNY and CDR2 is SVGAGI (reference sequence).

In this sample, this clonotype turned up a few times. The chain couples TRBV29-1 to TRBJ2-1; D might be TRBD2 (6 bases). Trimming removed 4 bases at V and 2 bases at J, with 18 bases between. Germline-derived CDR1 and CDR2 are SQVTM and ANQGSEA. The CDR3 consists of 16 residues. CDR3 amino acids: CSVVSGERSAYNEQFF. CDR3 nucleotides: TGCAGCGTTGTGTCGGGGGAGCGATCCGCCTACAATGAGCAGTTCTTC.

The chain has TRBV27 and TRBJ2-1; D might be TRBD2 (6 bases). Trimming pared 3 bases from V and 3 bases from J, leaving 12 bases between. The CDR3 consists of 15 residues. The V gene's germline CDR1 is MNHEY and CDR2 SMNVEV (reference sequence). The CDR3 spells CASSLRDSYYNEQFF. The CDR3, as DNA: TGTGCCAGCAGTTTGCGGGACTCGTACTACAATGAGCAGTTCTTC.

The chain recombines TRBV27 with TRBJ1-5; D not certain. CDR3 length: 15 amino acids. CDR1 is MNHEY, CDR2 SMNVEV, per germline (reference sequence). V was shortened by 6 bases and J by 1 base, with 13 bases between the two germline ends. The CDR3 here is CASSPTAESNQPQHF. As DNA, the CDR3 is TGTGCCAGCAGCCCCACCGCAGAAAGCAATCAGCCCCAGCATTTT.

The chain combines TRBV28 with TRBJ2-2; D may be TRBD1 or TRBD2 (6 bases each). CDR1 is MDHEN, CDR2 SYDVKM, per germline. The CDR3 loop spans 15 amino acids. V lost 5 bases, J lost 6 bases, and 16 bases lay in between. The CDR3 loop is CASSEQGGIAGELFF. CDR3 sequence (DNA): TGTGCCAGCAGTGAACAGGGCGGGATCGCCGGGGAGCTGTTTTTT.

V is TRBV10-1 and J is TRBJ1-1; D is unresolved. The CDR3 is made up of 13 amino acids. V shed 6 bases and J shed 1 base, with 9 bases lying between them. CDR1 is WNHNN and CDR2 is SYGVQD in the germline V gene (reference sequence). The CDR3 DNA sequence: TGCGCCAGCAGATCCGGGCCGAACACTGAAGCTTTCTTT. It translates to CASRSGPNTEAFF.

This clonotype was observed many times. The V and J genes are TRBV7-8 and TRBJ2-5; tentative D call: TRBD2 (5 bases). The V and J ends lost 5 bases and 4 bases respectively, with 14 bases between them. Germline V gene data show CDR1 as SGHVS and CDR2 as FQNEAQ. This CDR3 is built from 14 residues. The CDR3 DNA sequence: TGTGCCAGCAGCCACAGCGGTCGGGGAGAGACCCAGTACTTC. It translates to CASSHSGRGETQYF.

The chain is built from TRBV12-3 or TRBV12-4 and TRBJ1-1; 7 bases map to TRBD1. V trimming: 6 bases; J trimming: 3 bases; junction bases outside the gene matches: 13. The CDR3 length is 16 residues. The CDR3 reads CASRLFTGAVDTEAFF. The DNA of the CDR3 is TGTGCCAGCAGGTTATTCACAGGGGCGGTGGACACTGAAGCTTTCTTT.

This clonotype was counted only a few times. The genes are TRBV11-1 and TRBJ1-2, with D perhaps matching TRBD1 (5 bases). Trimming took 5 bases from V and 4 from J, leaving 11 bases between them. CDR1 and CDR2 (germline): SGHAT, FQDESV (reference sequence). The CDR3 has 13 amino acids. The CDR3 nucleotides are TGTGCCAGCAGCAAAGGGACGTTCTATGGCTACACCTTC. It encodes CASSKGTFYGYTF.

Only a few counts were recorded for this clonotype. In nucleotides, the CDR3 is TGTGCCAGCAGTGAATCAACCGTCTACGAGCAGTACGTC. This translates into CASSESTVYEQYV. The rearrangement uses TRBV25-1 and TRBJ2-7; D not resolved. The germline V gene has CDR1 MGHDK and CDR2 SYGVNS. The V gene lost 1 base and the J gene lost 3 bases, with 7 bases spanning the gap. This CDR3 comprises 13 residues.

The chain has TRBV28 and TRBJ2-5, with TRBD2 matching over 10 bases. The junction had 2 bases not matched to a gene; V was cut back by 7 bases and J by 0 bases. CDR3 size: 14 residues. Germline V gene data show CDR1 as MDHEN and CDR2 as SYDVKM. The CDR3 region is CASILAGNQETQYF. CDR3 sequence (DNA): TGTGCCAGCATACTAGCGGGGAACCAAGAGACCCAGTACTTC.

The CDR3 is CASSGELVLGDTQYF. The CDR3 region has the DNA TGTGCCAGCAGTGGTGAACTGGTACTCGGAGATACGCAGTATTTT. V gene TRBV6-6 combines with J gene TRBJ2-3; unclear D gene. Trimming stripped 5 bases from V and 5 bases from J, with 17 bases between. The CDR3 contains 15 residues. The germline V gene has CDR1 MNHNY and CDR2 SVGAGI (reference sequence).

J is TRBJ1-5 and V is TRBV7-8, with D unresolved. Germline V gives CDR1 SGHVS, CDR2 FQNEAQ. CDR3 length: 13 amino acids. Trimming removed 5 bases from V and 15 bases from J, with 20 bases in between. The CDR3 nucleotides read TGTGCCAGCAGCCAAACAGCCTTCGGGGAGCTGCATTTT. Its protein is CASSQTAFGELHF.

This clonotype was recorded a few times. The chain employs TRBV13 and TRBJ2-1, with 11 bases identical to TRBD2. This CDR3 comprises 16 residues. V gave up 3 bases and J gave up 4 bases; unmatched junction bases: 5. Germline V gives CDR1 PRHDT, CDR2 FYEKMQ (reference sequence). The CDR3 coding sequence is TGTGCCAGCAGCTTCCCTAGCGGGGGGTCTTACAATGAGCAGTTCTTC. It is translated as CASSFPSGGSYNEQFF.

This chain links TRBV19 with TRBJ2-1; a possible D gene is TRBD2 (5 bases). The CDR3 loop spans 14 amino acids. In germline, CDR1 is LNHDA, CDR2 SQIVND (reference sequence). V gave up 1 base and J gave up 10 bases, with 14 bases separating them. CDR3 DNA sequence: TGTGCCAGTAGTATAGCCGGTCCGTGGGAGGAGCAGTTCTTC. Protein sequence: CASSIAGPWEEQFF.

This clonotype was recorded a few times. V usage is TRBV6-6 and J usage is TRBJ1-2; TRBD1 is a possible D gene (6 bases). V was cut by 2 bases and J by 4 bases, with 17 bases left in between. The CDR3 contains 16 residues. Looked up from germline, CDR1 is MNHNY and CDR2 is SVGAGI (reference sequence). The CDR3 sequence is CASSYLIGAQGYGYTF. DNA of the CDR3: TGTGCCAGCAGTTACCTCATCGGGGCACAGGGCTATGGCTACACCTTC.

V is TRBV27 and J is TRBJ2-1; tentative D call: TRBD2 (5 bases). V was cut by 5 bases and J by 3 bases, with 14 bases left in between. The germline V gene encodes CDR1 MNHEY and CDR2 SMNVEV (reference sequence). This CDR3 has 15 amino acids. CDR3: CASSARGSLYNEQFF. The CDR3 nucleotides read TGTGCCAGCAGTGCACGGGGATCTCTCTACAATGAGCAGTTCTTC.

As DNA, the CDR3 is TGTGCCAGCAGTCCATCAGCTTGGCAGCCCCAGCATTTT. Its protein is CASSPSAWQPQHF. The V call is TRBV27, the J call TRBJ1-5; D ambiguous. CDR3 length: 13 residues. The germline V and J ends were trimmed by 5 bases and 7 bases, with 12 bases remaining between them. Germline assignment: CDR1 MNHEY and CDR2 SMNVEV (reference sequence).